The entry below describes one T cell receptor beta chain. This specimen belongs to a study of blood T cell repertoires in COVID-19. Whole-study context: COVID-19 samples collected from the United States, Italy and Spain covered acute and convalescent phases.

In the source study's methods: Amplification with reference gene primers provided the estimates of nucleated cell counts. Assay used: immunoSEQ multiplex PCR; TCRdb lists only in-frame clones, some missing. Clone size and the V and J calls come from that table; the DNA yielded D and trimming. The sample lists about 400,000 clones, around 84% occurring once. Trimming removed 6 bases from V and 3 bases from J, with 11 bases in between. CDR1 and CDR2 (germline): MDHEN, SYDVKM. This CDR3 has 13 amino acids. This receptor was taken from a human donor in a cohort sampled during active COVID-19. V gene TRBV28 combines with J gene TRBJ1-2; TRBD1 might be the D (5 bases). Sequencing was performed on peripheral blood. CDR3 DNA: TGTGCCAGCAGCGACCCGGGGGACTATGGCTACACCTTC. Amino acids: CASSDPGDYGYTF.